This T cell receptor beta chain stems from a study of Graves' ophthalmopathy and Graves' hyperthyroidism. Notes on the study in general: Progression of ophthalmopathy was predicted by the model with 65% to 71% sensitivity and under 75% specificity. Blood shared most expanded thyroid clonotypes above 0.001 frequency.

Researchers took RNA transcripts and amplified TCR beta CDR3 regions from them. The library came from an HTBI-primed first-round RT-PCR and a second-round multiplex PCR. TCRdb independently ran MiXCR on the multiplex PCR reads; one entry per CDR3 protein. The sample lists fewer than 350,000 distinct CDR3 sequences, under 20% seen once, with over 9% in the top ten. CDR3 length equals 14 residues. V was cut by 3 bases and J by 9 bases, with 14 bases left in between. A word on this clonotype: Its antigen is as yet unknown.

Ophthalmopathy donors were characterized by moderate-to-severe activity, CAS of at least 3, NOSPECS of at least 4, and duration under 3 months. Sampling about 9.7 ml of fresh peripheral blood provided the PBMCs. The source of this sequence is an adult man with Graves' ophthalmopathy. The source material was peripheral blood. The J gene is TRBJ2-2, the V gene TRBV12-3 or TRBV12-4, with D hard to call. The CDR3, as DNA: TGTGCCAGCAGTTTTTCGTCTAGTCAGAGGGAGCTGTTTTTT. Translated, it gives CASSFSSSQRELFF.